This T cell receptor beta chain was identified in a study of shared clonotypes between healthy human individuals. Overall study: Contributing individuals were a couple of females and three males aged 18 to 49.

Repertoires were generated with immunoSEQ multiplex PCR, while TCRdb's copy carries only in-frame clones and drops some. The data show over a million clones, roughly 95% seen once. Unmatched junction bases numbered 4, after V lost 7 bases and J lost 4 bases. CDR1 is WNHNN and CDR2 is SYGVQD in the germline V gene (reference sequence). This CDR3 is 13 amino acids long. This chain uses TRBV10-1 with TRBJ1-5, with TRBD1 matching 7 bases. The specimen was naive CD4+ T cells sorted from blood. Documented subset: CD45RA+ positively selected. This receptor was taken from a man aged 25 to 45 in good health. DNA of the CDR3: TGCGCCAGCAAGACAGGGAGAAATCAGCCCCAGCATTTT. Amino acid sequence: CASKTGRNQPQHF.